This T cell receptor beta chain was sequenced during a study of cytomegalovirus exposure and HLA in healthy donors (dated 2017 in TCRdb). With respect to the entire study: According to an earlier analysis of 450 to 650 of the donors, roughly 180 million T cells yielded 100 million or so unique TCR beta sequences and about 300 Gb of sequence data. About 280 gigabases of sequencing data and around 88 million unique TCR sequences made up an early release that covered around 640 HLA-typed donors. Using immunosequencing, the study profiled T cell repertoires from around 670 subjects and related those repertoires to cytomegalovirus serostatus. Typing coverage differed by locus: A, B, C, DRB1 and DQB1 were typed in roughly 620-640 donors, DQA1 in 522, DPA1 in around 610, and DPB1 in about 450. Among around 400 genotyped donors of the cohort, an average of approximately 240,000 unique TCR beta nucleotide sequences were sequenced per donor, 15% to 20% of them non-productive. To study patterns of TCR occurrence, a later analysis re-analyzed previously published TCR beta repertoires from several hundred donors and added high-resolution HLA genotyping. Of the approximately 400 genotyped donors, approximately 83% fell in the genetic ancestry cluster associated with self-reported Caucasian donors. To predict cytomegalovirus infection status, the study combined high-throughput TCR immunosequencing, statistical association of individual TCRs with disease status, and machine learning. Roughly five DR-DQ haplotypes were treated as single units for association and clustering because of strong linkage in the cohort. In addition to the first cohort of 650 to 750 subjects, a separate validation cohort of approximately 120 different subjects was used. Class I and class II HLA loci were covered by the typing at four-digit resolution. The study aimed to test whether signatures of past pathogen exposure could be identified by cataloging public T cell receptors. A later genetic analysis took genome-wide SNP genotypes for about 65% of the roughly 670 donors and used that subset as a discovery cohort. In an earlier analysis of roughly 600 of the donors, high-throughput TCR beta sequencing was used to judge whether each TCR beta V gene segment behaved as functional or pseudogenic. All discovery cohort repertoires had been generated using a single sequencing platform. In the later analysis, no new phenotypic data were used to find candidate immune exposures; instead, reliance was placed on TCR beta sequences and their occurrence across donors. Donor age, sex, ethnicity and CMV serostatus were collected together with the repertoire data.

V and J lose 8 bases and 2 bases, and a span of 12 bases separates them. Looking up the germline V gene yields CDR1 SNHLY and CDR2 FYNNEI. The CDR3 runs 14 amino acids, cysteine and phenylalanine included. Here the CDR3 DNA is all that survives: 42 bases in frame from base 1. The library came from the immunoSEQ multiplex PCR assay. For the multiplex PCR, a mixture combining 60 forward primers for TCR Vbeta segments and 13 reverse primers for TCR Jbeta segments was used. The CDR3 region of rearranged TCR beta genes was amplified from genomic DNA with a multiplex PCR assay. On the Illumina HiSeq System, the amplified TCR beta libraries were sequenced as 87-base-pair reads. On the authors' methods: In a later analysis, tens of millions of unique TCR beta chains were counted across the approximately 640 repertoires, and roughly 11 million of these chains were shared by at least two donors. To remove PCR and sequencing errors, raw reads were error-corrected and collapsed into unique sequences using a nearest-neighbor algorithm that merged closely related sequences. CDR3 sequences were aligned to IMGT reference sequences to assign V, D and J gene segments. For a sequence to be retained, a match of at least six nucleotides to both a V gene segment and a J gene segment was required. Rearrangements were called productive when the CDR3 lacked stop codons and stayed in frame with V and J; all others were non-productive. CDR3 was defined according to IMGT convention as the region running from the second conserved V-encoded cysteine to the conserved J-encoded phenylalanine. The earlier analysis of some 600 of the donors excluded sequences that lacked an unambiguous match to a single V gene segment. In an earlier analysis of 587 of the donors, V segments were called functional above 56.7% productive rearrangements and were called segregating when the between-donor standard deviation exceeded 5%. A statistical classification framework was developed to diagnose cytomegalovirus status using the catalog of TCR beta chain sequences. V and J gene assignment, in a later analysis, came from comparing TCR nucleotide sequences with IMGT/GENE-DB human TR gene sequences. A later analysis assigned CDR3 sequences and most-parsimonious VDJ recombination scenarios with the TCRdist pipeline. In a later analysis, each TCR beta chain was defined by its CDR3 amino acid sequence together with its V-gene family, and reads without a unique V-gene family were excluded. In a later analysis, some 600 highly shared, low-generation-probability nucleotide sequences were removed to address suspected cross-contamination and a sequencing artifact. A later analysis calculated a clonal expansion index for each public chain from normalized within-repertoire ranks of inferred template counts. In a later analysis, generation probabilities were computed using a VDJ recombination model fitted to out-of-frame rearrangements, and the results were checked against IGoR. A later analysis scored TCR-TCR, TCR-HLA and TCR-CMV co-occurrence with hypergeometric tests, applying a repertoire-size bias correction to TCR pairs. To estimate false discovery rates, a later analysis permuted the HLA or CMV assignments 20 times. In a later analysis, co-occurring TCRs were grouped with DBSCAN, and TCRdist sequence similarity was added when clustering was performed within HLA-allele-positive subsets. Repertoires with fewer than 30,000 or more than 120,000 public chains were left out of co-occurrence clustering, as were five repertoires with anomalous nucleotide sharing. TCRdb limited this immuneACCESS table to in-frame rearrangements with V and J called. A share of clones is missing; checked studies link under half to unresolved V genes, and the rest is unexplained. The V and J calls and clone size were taken over from that table, and D and trimming were inferred from the DNA. Within this sample are under 130,000 clones, with approximately 81% of them counted one time only. The ten largest clones add up to around 1.2% of the sample.

The cohort was made up of about 610 healthy bone marrow donors. All cohort members were sampled while nominally healthy, although unrecorded immune exposures were likely present. The donor was CMV seronegative and was included in the group of approximately 350 seronegative cohort members. A peripheral blood sample was collected from each donor, and TCR beta sequencing was performed on peripheral blood mononuclear cells. Genomic DNA was extracted from the blood cell samples with the Qiagen DNeasy Blood Extraction Kit. Results and caveats for the whole study, not just this receptor: Compared with the roughly 700-donor mean, donors in an Asian-associated ancestry cluster had fewer N-insertions in productive TCRs, according to a later genetic analysis. Presence/absence analyses assumed roughly uniform sequencing depth across donors, an assumption that may not hold. The authors suggested that the approach could potentially be extended to other disease states and immunological phenotypes. Immune exposure information for the cohort was limited to CMV serostatus. A further reported finding was that TCR beta sequences accurately predicted the HLA-A and HLA-B alleles for most subjects in the first cohort. Assigning TCR associations to individual alleles was difficult when HLA alleles, especially DR and DQ, strongly co-occurred. Because counts were too low, roughly 16 rarely observed V segments, including chromosome 9 orphons, were excluded from the earlier analysis of some 590 of the donors. In a later analysis, some 17,000 TCR beta sequences were associated with specific HLA alleles at a false discovery rate of 0.05. Because the 87-base-pair reads could not distinguish some IMGT-functional V segments, including TRBV6-2 and TRBV6-3, those segments were excluded. In a later analysis, HLA-associated TCR beta chains were found to be more clonally expanded and to have lower generation probabilities than equally common non-associated chains. In an earlier analysis of 587 of the donors, most TCR beta V segments were observed in productive rearrangements about 87% or about 30% of the time, broadly matching IMGT annotations. Most TCR sequences were observed very rarely across donors, whereas some public TCRs were present in many individuals. The study listed over 150 TCR beta chains as associated with cytomegalovirus. The sequencing pipeline was judged likely to have produced a cluster of highly shared sequence variants as a technical artifact. An association between a missense DCLRE1C variant and V-gene and J-gene trimming of TCR beta chains was found in a later genetic analysis and replicated in an independent cohort. In vitro tests confirmed that a few of the cytomegalovirus-associated TCR beta chains recognize cytomegalovirus antigens. According to a later analysis, parvovirus B19, influenza, CMV and Epstein-Barr virus appeared linked to several top co-occurrence clusters. Most CMV-associated TCR beta chains appeared to be HLA-restricted in a later analysis, and the HLA associations seemed to be driven largely by CMV exposure. According to a later analysis, TCR association rates differed among HLA loci, with DRB1 alleles showing the most associated TCRs and HLA-C alleles showing the fewest. Linkage disequilibrium might explain the correlated functional status among segregating V segments, but an unknown experimental factor could not be ruled out. In this cohort, only TCR beta chains were sequenced, and detectable features were limited by the absence of alpha or paired-chain data. In both the original and validation cohorts, the classifier was reported to diagnose cytomegalovirus status with high specificity and sensitivity. Because HLA typing was missing for some donors at each locus, association tests included only the typed subset.

In the case of this clone: Its cognate antigen has yet to be identified. No per-base quality is available; no much larger clone lies one base away.

Sequencing was done on a sample of PBMCs. This clonotype originated in a man younger than 45 in good health and CMV-seronegative. The chain is made from TRBV2 and TRBJ2-2; the D segment could be TRBD1, given 6 matching bases. The sequenced DNA: TGTGCCAGCGGGGGCAGACTCAACACCGGGGAGCTGTTTTTT. It codes for CASGGRLNTGELFF. The CDR3 plus the reference TRBV2 and TRBJ2-2 genes for the other parts give the full variable domain: EPEVTQTPSHQVTQMGQEVILRCVPISNHLYFYWYRQILGQKVEFLVSFYNNEISEKSEIFDDQFSVERPDGSNFTLKIRSTKLEDSAMYFCASGGRLNTGELFFGEGSRLTVL.